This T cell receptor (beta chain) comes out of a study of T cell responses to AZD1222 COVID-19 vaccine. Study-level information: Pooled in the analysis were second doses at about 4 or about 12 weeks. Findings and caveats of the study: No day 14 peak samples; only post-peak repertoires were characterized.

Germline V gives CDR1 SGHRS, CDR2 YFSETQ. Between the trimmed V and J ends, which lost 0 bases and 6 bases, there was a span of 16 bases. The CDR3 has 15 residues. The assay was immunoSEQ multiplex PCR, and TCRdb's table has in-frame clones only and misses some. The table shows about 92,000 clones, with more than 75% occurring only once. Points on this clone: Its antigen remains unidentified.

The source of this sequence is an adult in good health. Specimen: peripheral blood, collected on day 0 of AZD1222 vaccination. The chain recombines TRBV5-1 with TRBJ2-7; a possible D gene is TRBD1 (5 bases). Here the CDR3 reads CASSLAGPPFAEQYF. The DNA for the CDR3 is TGCGCCAGCAGCTTGGCAGGGCCGCCCTTCGCCGAGCAGTACTTC.